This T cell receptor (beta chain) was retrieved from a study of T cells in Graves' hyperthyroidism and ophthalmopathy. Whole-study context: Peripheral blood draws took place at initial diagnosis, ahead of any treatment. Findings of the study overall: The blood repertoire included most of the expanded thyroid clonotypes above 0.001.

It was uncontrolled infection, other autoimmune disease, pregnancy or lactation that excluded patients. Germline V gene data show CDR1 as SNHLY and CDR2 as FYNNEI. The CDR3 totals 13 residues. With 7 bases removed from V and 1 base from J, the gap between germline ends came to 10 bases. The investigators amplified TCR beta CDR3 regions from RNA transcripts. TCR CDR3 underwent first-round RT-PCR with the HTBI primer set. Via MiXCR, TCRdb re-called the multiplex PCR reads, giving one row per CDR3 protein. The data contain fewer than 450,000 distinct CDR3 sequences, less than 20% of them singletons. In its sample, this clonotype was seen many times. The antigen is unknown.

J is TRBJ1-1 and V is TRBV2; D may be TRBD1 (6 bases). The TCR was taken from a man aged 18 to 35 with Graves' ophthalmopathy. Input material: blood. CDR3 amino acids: CASKWGQNTEAFF. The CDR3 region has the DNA TGTGCCAGCAAGTGGGGGCAGAACACTGAAGCTTTCTTT.